This T cell receptor beta chain was observed in a study of T cell changes during pregnancy in multiple sclerosis. Sequenced by immunoSEQ multiplex PCR; TCRdb stores in-frame clones only, minus some. The data show about 68,000 clones, with 90% seen just once and 1.4% to 1.5% held by the top ten. CDR3 size: 18 residues. Losses at the gene ends were 10 bases for V and 7 bases for J; bases not matched to a gene: 25. The sample holds one count of this clone. The chain recombines TRBV6-7 with TRBJ1-5, with 7 nucleotides matching TRBD1. TRBV6-7 counts as an open reading frame of uncertain function. The clonotype was recovered from a female donor with multiple sclerosis, enrolled in a pregnancy study. Sequenced here: peripheral blood, sampled in the third trimester of pregnancy. The CDR3 region is CATGGVPGVLTGVQPQHF. The CDR3 DNA reads as TGTGCCACCGGAGGGGTCCCGGGTGTGCTCACAGGGGTACAGCCCCAGCATTTT.